This T cell receptor (beta chain) was captured in a study of blood T cell repertoires in COVID-19. At the level of the study: The cDNA or gDNA used as material had been derived from T cells, B-cell-depleted T cells, or PBMCs.

Measured with immunoSEQ multiplex PCR; TCRdb has only the in-frame clones, and not every one. The sample lists a few hundred thousand clones, 90% occurring once. CDR1 SGDLS and CDR2 YYNGEE come from the germline V gene. V dropped 3 bases and J dropped 4 bases, with 13 bases sitting between them. This CDR3 is built from 14 residues. V is TRBV9 and J is TRBJ1-2; D is unresolved. The sequenced sample consisted of PBMCs or T cells enriched from blood (not recorded which). This TCR came from a man between 18 and 29 years old who had recovered from COVID-19. The DNA of the CDR3 is TGTGCCAGCAGCGCCCCGAGGATGGGCTATGGCTACACCTTC. Residues: CASSAPRMGYGYTF.